The clone carrying this TCR beta chain came up many times. The CDR3 spans 13 residues. Trimming shortened V by 5 bases and J by 3 bases, and 11 bases separated the two germline ends. The germline V gene has CDR1 MNHEY and CDR2 SVGEGT. This sample was included in a study of T cells after yellow fever vaccination. Study in general: Fractions low in cell number were prepared with SMART-Seq v4 Ultra Low Input.

Each CDR3 protein gets one entry after TCRdb re-called the 5' RACE reads with MiXCR. The profile shows a few hundred thousand distinct CDR3 sequences, 8.5% to 10% of them singletons. This rearrangement joins TRBV6-2 or TRBV6-3 to TRBJ2-7; D unclear. The sample in question was CD4+ T cells sorted from PBMCs, obtained 5 days after the yellow fever booster vaccination. The clonotype originates from a man aged 18 to 29 who received the YFV17D yellow fever vaccine. In DNA, the CDR3 is TGTGCCAGCAGTGAGCCCTCCCTCTACGAGCAGTACTTC. Its protein product is CASSEPSLYEQYF.